Presented here are 18 T cell receptor beta chains from one specimen sequenced in a study of radiation and T cells in renal cell carcinoma. Time point: blood 2 weeks post-SBRT. Treatment given: 15 Gy SBRT to primary tumor, nephrectomy 4 weeks later. The assay was immunoSEQ multiplex PCR, and TCRdb's table has in-frame clones only and misses some. Of about 130,000 clones listed, 88% are singletons. Specimen: blood, collected from a patient whose treatment included radiotherapy and nephrectomy. The receptor source for this set is a woman aged 70-85 years with renal cell carcinoma.

The V gene is TRBV29-1, the J gene TRBJ2-3, with 11 bases aligning to TRBD2. V shed 7 bases and J 0 bases; nucleotides not matched to a gene: 9. The CDR3 contains 16 residues. In germline, CDR1 is SQVTM, CDR2 ANQGSEA. The CDR3, as DNA: TGCAGCGCCTCCGGGACTAGCGGAAAAAGCACAGATACGCAGTATTTT. Encoded protein: CSASGTSGKSTDTQYF.

The chain links TRBV5-1 to TRBJ2-3; 9 positions match TRBD2. The CDR3 sequence is 15 residues long. Unmatched junction bases numbered 4, after V lost 1 base and J lost 4 bases. From germline, CDR1 is SGHRS and CDR2 YFSETQ. The DNA for the CDR3 is TGCGCCAGCAGCTTGATTGGCGGGGGGGCAGATACGCAGTATTTT. Translation gives CASSLIGGGADTQYF.

The chain employs TRBV5-4 and TRBJ1-5; 7 nucleotides line up with TRBD1. Germline V gives CDR1 SGHNT, CDR2 YYREEE (reference sequence). V trimming: 4 bases; J trimming: 5 bases; junction bases outside the gene matches: 3. CDR3 length: 13 residues. Here the CDR3 DNA reads TGTGCCAGCAGCCAAGACAGGGATCAGCCCCAGCATTTT. Its protein is CASSQDRDQPQHF.

V usage is TRBV28 and J usage is TRBJ2-7; 7 nucleotides align to TRBD1. CDR3 length: 13 amino acids. Germline CDR1 reads MDHEN; CDR2 reads SYDVKM. With 8 bases clipped from V and 3 bases from J, the junction kept 7 bases outside the gene matches. The CDR3, as DNA: TGTGCCAGCTATCGGGACAGCAACTACGAGCAGTACTTC. As protein: CASYRDSNYEQYF.

The chain employs TRBV6-1 and TRBJ2-7; tentatively, D is TRBD2 (5 bases). Per the germline V gene, CDR1 is MNHNS and CDR2 is SASEGT. V dropped 5 bases and J dropped 0 bases, with 11 bases sitting between them. There are 14 residues in the CDR3. CDR3 loop: CASSLVGSSYEQYF. CDR3 sequence (DNA): TGTGCCAGCAGTCTGGTAGGGAGCTCCTACGAGCAGTACTTC.

This clone was seen only a few times. The V and J genes are TRBV11-3 and TRBJ1-3, with no clear D. Deletions cut 4 bases from V and 4 bases from J, with 14 bases between. The CDR3 consists of 15 residues. Germline loops: CDR1 SGHNT, CDR2 YENEEA. The CDR3 DNA reads TGTGCCAGCAGCTCGGACCCGGCGAGCGGAAACACCATATATTTT. Its translation: CASSSDPASGNTIYF. Based on the CDR3 plus reference TRBV11-3 and TRBJ1-3, the full variable domain is EAGVVQSPRYKIIEKKQPVAFWCNPISGHNTLYWYLQNLGQGPELLIRYENEEAVDDSQLPKDRFSAERLKGVDSTLKIQPAELGDSAVYLCASSSDPASGNTIYFGEGSWLTVV.

The V call is TRBV9, the J call TRBJ1-1, with D hard to call. This CDR3 region has 14 residues. The germline gives CDR1 SGDLS, CDR2 YYNGEE. The V and J ends lost 0 bases and 0 bases respectively, with 6 bases between them. CDR3 DNA sequence: TGTGCCAGCAGCGTAGACTGGATGAACACTGAAGCTTTCTTT. As protein: CASSVDWMNTEAFF.

This clone was detected only once. This chain connects TRBV6-5 to TRBJ2-7; weak D call: TRBD1 (6 bases). Per germline, CDR1 MNHEY and CDR2 SVGAGI. This CDR3 contains 14 residues. The ends were cut back, 4 bases at V and 7 bases at J, with 17 bases in the middle. Here the CDR3 reads CASSWGHRWGEQYF. Here the CDR3 DNA reads TGTGCCAGCAGTTGGGGGCACCGATGGGGTGAGCAGTACTTC.

The chain has TRBV9 and TRBJ2-5, with TRBD1 matching 9 bases. V lost 0 bases, J lost 4 bases, and 7 bases stayed unmatched. The CDR3 has 16 amino acids. Germline assignment: CDR1 SGDLS and CDR2 YYNGEE. This chain's CDR3 is CASSVGSGQGLETQYF. CDR3 nucleotides: TGTGCCAGCAGCGTAGGCTCGGGACAGGGTTTAGAGACCCAGTACTTC.

The J gene is TRBJ2-7, the V gene TRBV28, with 9 bases fitting TRBD1. The V gene's germline CDR1 is MDHEN and CDR2 SYDVKM. J gave up 0 bases and V 6 bases, and 3 bases lay outside the gene matches. The CDR3 is 14 residues long. The CDR3 sequence: CASSGTGISYEQYF. The DNA of the CDR3 is TGTGCCAGCAGCGGGACAGGGATCTCCTACGAGCAGTACTTC.

This sequence joins TRBV9 and TRBJ2-5; TRBD2 agrees at 15 bases. CDR3 size: 16 residues. V lost 4 bases to trimming and J lost 3 bases; unmatched junction nucleotides: 4. Per the germline V gene, CDR1 is SGDLS and CDR2 is YYNGEE. CDR3 protein: CASSPGTSGGKETQYF. The CDR3 DNA reads TGTGCCAGCAGCCCAGGGACTAGCGGGGGGAAAGAGACCCAGTACTTC.

This clone was observed a handful of times. The chain links TRBV27 to TRBJ1-5; D gene unclear. CDR3 size: 14 residues. With 6 bases removed from V and 0 bases from J, the gap between germline ends came to 9 bases. Germline V gives CDR1 MNHEY, CDR2 SMNVEV (reference sequence). CDR3 bases: TGTGCCAGCAGAGCAAGATATAGCAATCAGCCCCAGCATTTT. Protein product: CASRARYSNQPQHF.

The chain uses TRBV6-1 and TRBJ1-1; a possible D gene is TRBD1 (6 bases). CDR3 size: 12 residues. The germline V gene has CDR1 MNHNS and CDR2 SASEGT. V was cut by 10 bases and J by 2 bases, with 11 bases left in between. The CDR3 DNA reads as TGTGCCATAACCGGGGGCAACACTGAAGCTTTCTTT. Amino acids: CAITGGNTEAFF.

V is TRBV6-1 and J is TRBJ1-5; D remains unclear. Germline CDR1 is MNHNS and CDR2 is SASEGT. Trimming removed 1 base at V and 0 bases at J, with 10 bases between. The CDR3 is 16 amino acids. The CDR3 is CASSEEGPLSNQPQHF. The CDR3 DNA is TGTGCCAGCAGTGAAGAAGGGCCCCTTAGCAATCAGCCCCAGCATTTT.

The rearrangement uses TRBV5-1 and TRBJ1-2, with D possibly matching TRBD1 (6 bases). CDR3 length: 14 residues. Germline lookup yields CDR1 SGHRS and CDR2 YFSETQ. V was trimmed by 0 bases and J by 11 bases, leaving 17 bases between them. This CDR3 is CASSLEAGVHPYTF. CDR3 nucleotides: TGCGCCAGCAGCTTGGAGGCAGGGGTGCACCCTTACACCTTC.

J is TRBJ1-4 and V is TRBV2, with D maybe TRBD1 (5 bases). The V end lost 1 base, the J end lost 5 bases, and 8 bases lay between the germline ends. This CDR3 contains 14 residues. Germline V gives CDR1 SNHLY, CDR2 FYNNEI. The CDR3 sequence is CASSEGQGNEKLFF. CDR3 nucleotide sequence: TGTGCCAGCAGTGAAGGTCAGGGAAATGAAAAACTGTTTTTT.

This clone came up once. The V call is TRBV20-1, the J call TRBJ1-2, with D uncertain. This CDR3 contains 11 residues. Trimming took 4 bases from V and 11 from J, leaving 14 bases between them. Germline CDR1 is DFQATT and CDR2 is SNEGSKA (reference sequence). CDR3 protein: CSANEKLRYTF. For the CDR3, the DNA is TGCAGTGCTAACGAAAAATTGCGGTACACCTTC.

This clone was observed a handful of times. The gene calls are TRBV19 and TRBJ1-2, with TRBD1 matching over 7 bases. Germline trimming cut 3 bases from V and 5 bases from J; bases unmatched to any gene: 3. The V gene's germline CDR1 is LNHDA and CDR2 SQIVND (reference sequence). The CDR3 has 13 residues. The CDR3 protein is CASSISTGYGYTF. The CDR3 nucleotides are TGTGCCAGTAGTATCTCGACAGGGTATGGCTACACCTTC.